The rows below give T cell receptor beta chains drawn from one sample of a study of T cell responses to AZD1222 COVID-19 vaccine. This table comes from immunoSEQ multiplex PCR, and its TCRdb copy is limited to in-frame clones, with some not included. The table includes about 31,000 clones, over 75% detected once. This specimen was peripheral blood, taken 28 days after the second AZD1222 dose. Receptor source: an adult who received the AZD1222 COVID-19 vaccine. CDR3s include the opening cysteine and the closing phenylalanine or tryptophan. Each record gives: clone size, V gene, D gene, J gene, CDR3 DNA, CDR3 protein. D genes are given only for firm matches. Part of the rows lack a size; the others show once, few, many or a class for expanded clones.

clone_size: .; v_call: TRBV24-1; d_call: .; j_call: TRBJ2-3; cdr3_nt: TGTGCCACCAGTGATTTGGGGTACGGGGTAGGAGTAGATACGCAGTATTTT; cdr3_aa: CATSDLGYGVGVDTQYF
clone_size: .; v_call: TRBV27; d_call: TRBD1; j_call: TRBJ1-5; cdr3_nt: TGTGCCAGCAGGGCCGGGACAGGCAATCAGCCCCAGCATTTT; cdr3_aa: CASRAGTGNQPQHF
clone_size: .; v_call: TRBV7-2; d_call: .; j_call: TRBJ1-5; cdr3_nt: TGTGCCAGCAGCTTGATAAACAATCAGCCCCAGCATTTT; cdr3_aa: CASSLINNQPQHF
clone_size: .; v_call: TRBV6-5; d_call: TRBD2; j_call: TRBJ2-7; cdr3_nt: TGTGCCAGCACCGGGACTAATACCGAGCAGTACTTC; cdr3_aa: CASTGTNTEQYF
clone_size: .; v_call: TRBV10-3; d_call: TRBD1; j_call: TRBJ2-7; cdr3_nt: TGTGCCATCAGTGGGCCGGGACAGGGACACGAGTACTTC; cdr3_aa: CAISGPGQGHEYF
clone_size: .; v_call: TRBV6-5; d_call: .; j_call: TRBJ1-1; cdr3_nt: TGTGCCAGCAGCCTACCCGGGGCAGGTCTTGCTTTCTTT; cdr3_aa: CASSLPGAGLAFF
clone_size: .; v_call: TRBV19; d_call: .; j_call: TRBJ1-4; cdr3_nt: TGTGCCCTAGGAAATGAAAAACTGTTTTTT; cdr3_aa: CALGNEKLFF
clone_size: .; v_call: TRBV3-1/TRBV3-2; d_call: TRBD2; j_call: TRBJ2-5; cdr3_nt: TGTGCCAGCAGCCCGACTAGCGGGGGGCAAGAGACCCAGTACTTC; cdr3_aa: CASSPTSGGQETQYF
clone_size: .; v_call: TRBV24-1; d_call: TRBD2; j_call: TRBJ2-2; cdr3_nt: TGTGCCACCAGTGGAGGCGGGGGAACCGGGGAGCTGTTTTTT; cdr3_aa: CATSGGGGTGELFF
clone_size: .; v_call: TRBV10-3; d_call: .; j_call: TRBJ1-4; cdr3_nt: TGTGCCATCAGTGACGGGAACAGAGAAAAACTGTTTTTT; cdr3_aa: CAISDGNREKLFF
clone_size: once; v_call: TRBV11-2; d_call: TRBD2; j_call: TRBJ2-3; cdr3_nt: TGTGCCAGCAGCCCCCGGACTAGTCGGGATACGCAGTATTTT; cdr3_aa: CASSPRTSRDTQYF
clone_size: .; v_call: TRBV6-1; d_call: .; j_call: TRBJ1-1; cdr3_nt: TGTGCCAGCAGTGAACCCGGGAGTCACACTGAAGCTTTCTTT; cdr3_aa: CASSEPGSHTEAFF
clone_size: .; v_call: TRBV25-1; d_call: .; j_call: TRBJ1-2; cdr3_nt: TGTGCCAGCAGCCCCCCCGGGGGTGGGTACACCTTC; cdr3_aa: CASSPPGGGYTF
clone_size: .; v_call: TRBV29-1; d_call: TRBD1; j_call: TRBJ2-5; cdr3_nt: TGCAGCGTAGACAGGGTAGGAAGAGAGACCCAGTACTTC; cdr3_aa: CSVDRVGRETQYF
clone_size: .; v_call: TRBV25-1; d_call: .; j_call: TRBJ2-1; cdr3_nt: TGTGCCAGCAGTGACAGCTCCTACAATGGGCAGTTCTTC; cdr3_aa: CASSDSSYNGQFF
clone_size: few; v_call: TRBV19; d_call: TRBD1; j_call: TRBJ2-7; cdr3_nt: TGTGCCAGTAGTATGCGACAGGGGGGTGGCAACGAGCAGTACTTC; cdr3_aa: CASSMRQGGGNEQYF
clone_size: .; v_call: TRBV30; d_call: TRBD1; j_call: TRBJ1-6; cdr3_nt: TGTGCCTGGAGTGATCGACAGGGGGGTTCACCCCTCCACTTT; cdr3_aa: CAWSDRQGGSPLHF
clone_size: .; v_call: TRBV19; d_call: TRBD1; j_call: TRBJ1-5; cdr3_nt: TGTGCCAGTAGTACCTTGGACAGGGAGCCCCAGCATTTT; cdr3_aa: CASSTLDREPQHF
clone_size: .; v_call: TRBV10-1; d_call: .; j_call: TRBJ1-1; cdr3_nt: TGCGCCAGCAGGGGGTTCGCTGAAGCTTTCTTT; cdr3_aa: CASRGFAEAFF
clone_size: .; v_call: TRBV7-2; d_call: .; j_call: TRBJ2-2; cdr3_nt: TGTGCCAGCAGCTCCGCAGGCTTGGGCACCGGGGAGCTGTTTTTT; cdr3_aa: CASSSAGLGTGELFF
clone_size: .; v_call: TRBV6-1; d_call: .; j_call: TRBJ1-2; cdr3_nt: TGTGCCAGCAGAACGTGGGGGCAAAGCTATGGCTACACCTTC; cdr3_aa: CASRTWGQSYGYTF
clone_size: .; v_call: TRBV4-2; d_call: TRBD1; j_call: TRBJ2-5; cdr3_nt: TGTGCCAGCAGCCTATCTACAGGGGGCTACCAAGAGACCCAGTACTTC; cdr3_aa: CASSLSTGGYQETQYF
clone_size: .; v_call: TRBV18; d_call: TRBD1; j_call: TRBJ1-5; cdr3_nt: TGTGCCAGCTCACCTAGCAACCCGGGACAGGGTGATCAGCCCCAGCATTTT; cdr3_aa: CASSPSNPGQGDQPQHF
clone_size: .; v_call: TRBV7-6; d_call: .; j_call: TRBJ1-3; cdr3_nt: TGTGCCAGCAGCCGCGACAGCCACCTCTCTGGAAACACCATATATTTT; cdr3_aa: CASSRDSHLSGNTIYF
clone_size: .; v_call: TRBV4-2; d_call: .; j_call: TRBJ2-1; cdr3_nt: TGTGCCAGCAGCCAACAGGGGTTGGACAATGAGCAGTTCTTC; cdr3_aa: CASSQQGLDNEQFF
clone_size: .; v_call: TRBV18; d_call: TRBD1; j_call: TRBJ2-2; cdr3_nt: TGTGCCAGCTCACCTCGACAGGGGGACACCGGGGAGCTGTTTTTT; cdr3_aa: CASSPRQGDTGELFF
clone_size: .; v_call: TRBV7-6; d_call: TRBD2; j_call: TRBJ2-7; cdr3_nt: TGTGCCAGCACCCTCGGGACTAGCGGGGACTCCTACGAGCAGTACTTC; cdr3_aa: CASTLGTSGDSYEQYF